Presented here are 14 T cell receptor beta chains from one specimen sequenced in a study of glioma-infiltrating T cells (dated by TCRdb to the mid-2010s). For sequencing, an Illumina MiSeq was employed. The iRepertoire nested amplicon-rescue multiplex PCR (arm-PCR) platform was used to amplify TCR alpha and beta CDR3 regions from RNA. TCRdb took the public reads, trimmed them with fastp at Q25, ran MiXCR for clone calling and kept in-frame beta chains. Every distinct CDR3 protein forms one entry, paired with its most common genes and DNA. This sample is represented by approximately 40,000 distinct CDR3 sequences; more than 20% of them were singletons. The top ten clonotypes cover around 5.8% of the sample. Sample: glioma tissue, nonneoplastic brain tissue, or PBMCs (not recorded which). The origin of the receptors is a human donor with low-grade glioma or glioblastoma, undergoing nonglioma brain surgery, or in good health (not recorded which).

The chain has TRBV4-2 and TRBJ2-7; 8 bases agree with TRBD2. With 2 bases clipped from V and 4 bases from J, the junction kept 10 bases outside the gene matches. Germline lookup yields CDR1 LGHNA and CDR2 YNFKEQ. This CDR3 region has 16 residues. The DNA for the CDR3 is TGTGCCAGCAGCCAACGAAAAGCGGGAGCCCGGTACGAGCAGTACTTC. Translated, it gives CASSQRKAGARYEQYF.

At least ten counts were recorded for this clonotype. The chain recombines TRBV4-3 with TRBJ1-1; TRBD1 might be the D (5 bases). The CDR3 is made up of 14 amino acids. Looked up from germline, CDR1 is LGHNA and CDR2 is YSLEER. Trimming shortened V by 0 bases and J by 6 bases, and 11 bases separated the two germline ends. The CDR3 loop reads CASSQDRAGPEAFF. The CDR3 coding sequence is TGCGCCAGCAGCCAAGATAGGGCAGGGCCTGAAGCTTTCTTT.

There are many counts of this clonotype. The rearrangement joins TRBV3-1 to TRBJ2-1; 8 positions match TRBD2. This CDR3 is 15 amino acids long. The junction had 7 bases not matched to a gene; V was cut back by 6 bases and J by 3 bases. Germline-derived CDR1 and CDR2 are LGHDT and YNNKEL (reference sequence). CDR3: CASRTGTSDYNEQFF. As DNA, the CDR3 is TGTGCCAGCAGGACCGGGACTAGTGACTACAATGAGCAGTTCTTC.

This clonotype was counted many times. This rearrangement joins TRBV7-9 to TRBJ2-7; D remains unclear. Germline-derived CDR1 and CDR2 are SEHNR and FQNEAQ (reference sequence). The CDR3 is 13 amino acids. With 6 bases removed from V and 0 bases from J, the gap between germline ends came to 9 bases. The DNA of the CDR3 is TGTGCCAGCAGTGCCCAGGCCTCCTACGAGCAGTACGTC. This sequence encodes CASSAQASYEQYV.

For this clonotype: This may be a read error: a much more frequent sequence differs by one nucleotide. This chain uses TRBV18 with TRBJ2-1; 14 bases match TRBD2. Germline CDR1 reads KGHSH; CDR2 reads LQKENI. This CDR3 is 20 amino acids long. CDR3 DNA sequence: TGTGCCAGCTCACATCGGACTAGCGGGAGGAATACAGGGACGTACAATAAGCAGTTCTTC. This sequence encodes CASSHRTSGRNTGTYNKQFF.

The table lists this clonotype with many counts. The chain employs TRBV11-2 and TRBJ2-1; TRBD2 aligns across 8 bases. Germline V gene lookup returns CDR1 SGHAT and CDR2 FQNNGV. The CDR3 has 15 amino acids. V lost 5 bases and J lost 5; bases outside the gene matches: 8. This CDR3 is CASSQRTSLNNEQFF. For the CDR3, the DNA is TGTGCCAGCAGCCAACGGACTAGCCTAAACAATGAGCAGTTCTTC.

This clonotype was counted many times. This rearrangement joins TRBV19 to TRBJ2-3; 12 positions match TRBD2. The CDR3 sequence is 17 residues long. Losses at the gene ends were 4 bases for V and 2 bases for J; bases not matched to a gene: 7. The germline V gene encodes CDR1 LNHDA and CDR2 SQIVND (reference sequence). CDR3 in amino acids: CASSTMTSGGATDTQYF. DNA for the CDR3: TGTGCCAGTAGTACCATGACTAGCGGGGGAGCCACAGATACGCAGTATTTT.

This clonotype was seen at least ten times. The CDR3 reads CASQDSGETQYF. CDR3 nucleotides: TGTGCCAGCCAGGACTCGGGAGAGACCCAGTACTTC. The rearrangement links TRBV18 to TRBJ2-5, with a tentative D call TRBD2 (5 bases). V was trimmed by 8 bases and J by 4 bases, leaving 11 bases between them. Per the germline V gene, CDR1 is KGHSH and CDR2 is LQKENI. The CDR3 length is 12 residues.

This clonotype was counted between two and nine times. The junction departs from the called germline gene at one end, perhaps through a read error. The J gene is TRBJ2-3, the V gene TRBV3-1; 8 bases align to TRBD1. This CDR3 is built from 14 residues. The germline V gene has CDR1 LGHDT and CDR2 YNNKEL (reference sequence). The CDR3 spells CASSQTGGPDTRYF. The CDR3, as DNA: TGTGCCAGCAGCCAAACAGGGGGACCGGATACGCGGTATTTT.

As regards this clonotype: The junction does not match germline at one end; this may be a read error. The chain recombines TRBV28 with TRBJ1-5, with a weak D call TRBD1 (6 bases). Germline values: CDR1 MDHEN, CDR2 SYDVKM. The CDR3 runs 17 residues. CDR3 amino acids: CSSRNRDMAYSNQPQHF. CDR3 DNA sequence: TGTTCCAGCAGAAACCGGGACATGGCTTATAGCAATCAGCCCCAGCATTTT.

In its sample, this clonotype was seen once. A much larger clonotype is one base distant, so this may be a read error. This CDR3 is CASSSTGAEQYF. DNA of the CDR3: TGTGCCAGCAGTTCCACAGGGGCCGAGCAGTACTTC. V and J are TRBV2 and TRBJ2-7, with TRBD1 matching 7 bases. Germline V gene sequence: CDR1 SNHLY, CDR2 FYNNEI. The CDR3 is 12 residues long. The trim removed 5 bases at V and 6 bases at J, leaving 4 bases unmatched.

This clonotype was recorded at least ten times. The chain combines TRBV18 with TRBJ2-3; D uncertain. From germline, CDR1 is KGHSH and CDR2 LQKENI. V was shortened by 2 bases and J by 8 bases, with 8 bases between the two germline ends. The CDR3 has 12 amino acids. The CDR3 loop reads CASSPLEPTQYF. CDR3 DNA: TGTGCCAGCTCACCATTAGAGCCTACGCAGTATTTT.

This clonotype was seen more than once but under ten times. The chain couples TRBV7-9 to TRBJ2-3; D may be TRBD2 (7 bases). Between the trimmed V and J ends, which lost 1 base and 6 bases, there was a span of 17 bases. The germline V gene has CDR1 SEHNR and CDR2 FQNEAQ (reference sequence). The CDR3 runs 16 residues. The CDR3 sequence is CASSLVLRRGLDTQYF. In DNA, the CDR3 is TGTGCCAGCAGCTTAGTCCTTAGGCGGGGGCTGGATACGCAGTATTTT.

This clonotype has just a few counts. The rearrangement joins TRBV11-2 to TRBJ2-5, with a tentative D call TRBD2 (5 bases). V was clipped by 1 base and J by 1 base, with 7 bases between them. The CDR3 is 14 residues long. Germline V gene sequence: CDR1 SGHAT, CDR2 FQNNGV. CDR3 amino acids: CASSLVLGQETQYF. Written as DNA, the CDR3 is TGTGCCAGCAGCTTAGTACTAGGCCAAGAGACCCAGTACTTC. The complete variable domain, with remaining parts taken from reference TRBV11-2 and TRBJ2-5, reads EAGVAQSPRYKIIEKRQSVAFWCNPISGHATLYWYQQILGQGPKLLIQFQNNGVVDDSQLPKDRFSAERLKGVDSTLKIQPAKLEDSAVYLCASSLVLGQETQYFGPGTRLLVL.